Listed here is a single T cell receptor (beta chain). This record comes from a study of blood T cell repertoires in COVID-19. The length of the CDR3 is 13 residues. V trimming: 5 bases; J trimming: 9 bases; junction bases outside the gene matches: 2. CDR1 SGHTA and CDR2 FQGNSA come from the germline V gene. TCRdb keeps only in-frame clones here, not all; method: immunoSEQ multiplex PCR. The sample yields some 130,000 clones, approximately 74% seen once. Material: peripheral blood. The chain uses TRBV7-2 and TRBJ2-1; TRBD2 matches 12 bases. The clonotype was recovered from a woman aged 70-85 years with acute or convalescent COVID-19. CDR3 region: CASSTSGRLEQFF. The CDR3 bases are TGTGCCAGCAGCACTAGCGGGAGGCTTGAGCAGTTCTTC.